What follows are 18 T cell receptor beta chains derived from one specimen sequenced in a study of shared clonotypes between healthy human individuals. The naive CD8 population came from CD45RO-negative cells selected for CCR7, without terminally differentiated effector memory CD45RA+ cells. Produced via immunoSEQ multiplex PCR; TCRdb's table is partial and in-frame only. The table records millions of clones, about 94% of them present only once. The sample comprised naive CD8+ T cells sorted from blood. The receptors shown here come from a man aged 18 to 30 in good health.

The chain uses TRBV28 and TRBJ1-6; D gene uncertain. Germline loops: CDR1 MDHEN, CDR2 SYDVKM. The CDR3 runs to 15 residues. The V gene lost 2 bases and the J gene lost 0 bases, with 5 bases spanning the gap. The chain's CDR3 is CASSLASSYNSPLHF. CDR3 DNA sequence: TGTGCCAGCAGTTTAGCGAGCTCCTATAATTCACCCCTCCACTTT. Filled out from reference TRBV28 and TRBJ1-6, the complete variable domain reads DVKVTQSSRYLVKRTGEKVFLECVQDMDHENMFWYRQDPGLGLRLIYFSYDVKMKEKGDIPEGYSVSREKKERFSLILESASTNQTSMYLCASSLASSYNSPLHFGNGTRLTVT.

The chain couples TRBV4-1 to TRBJ2-5; D is unclear. V was shortened by 0 bases and J by 2 bases, with 7 bases between the two germline ends. The CDR3 loop spans 14 amino acids. CDR1 and CDR2 from the germline V gene are MGHRA and YSYEKL. CDR3 in amino acids: CASSQDWEQETQYF. The CDR3 DNA is TGCGCCAGCAGCCAAGATTGGGAACAAGAGACCCAGTACTTC.

The chain recombines TRBV7-9 with TRBJ1-1; 9 bases fit TRBD1. Germline V gene data show CDR1 as SEHNR and CDR2 as FQNEAQ (reference sequence). This CDR3 comprises 16 residues. The V segment lost 5 bases and the J segment 2 bases; nucleotides outside the gene matches: 9. The CDR3 region has the DNA TGTGCCAGCAGCCCGTCCGGGACAGGGATAAACACTGAAGCTTTCTTT. As protein: CASSPSGTGINTEAFF.

This sequence joins TRBV5-4 and TRBJ2-7; 8 nucleotides align to TRBD2. CDR3 size: 16 residues. Germline V CDR1 and CDR2: SGHNT, YYREEE (reference sequence). V gave up 1 base and J gave up 4 bases; unmatched junction bases: 10. CDR3 nucleotide sequence: TGTGCCAGCAGCTTGACCCCCAGCGGGAGCCTATACGAGCAGTACTTC. Its protein product is CASSLTPSGSLYEQYF. Supplemented by reference TRBV5-4 and TRBJ2-7, the full variable domain reads ETGVTQSPTHLIKTRGQQVTLRCSSQSGHNTVSWYQQALGQGPQFIFQYYREEENGRGNFPPRFSGLQFPNYSSELNVNALELDDSALYLCASSLTPSGSLYEQYFGPGTRLTVT.

The chain joins TRBV7-2 to TRBJ2-7; D is perhaps TRBD1 (5 bases). The CDR3 runs to 14 residues. The germline gives CDR1 SGHTA, CDR2 FQGNSA. V was cut by 5 bases and J by 1 base, with 12 bases left in between. CDR3 in amino acids: CASSHAPGSYEQYF. Here the CDR3 DNA reads TGTGCCAGCAGCCACGCCCCAGGGTCCTACGAGCAGTACTTC.

Note on this clone: Other DNA sequences in the same sample also yield this CDR3. The chain uses TRBV27 and TRBJ1-1; no clear D gene. Germline CDR1 and CDR2: MNHEY and SMNVEV (reference sequence). Trimming took 2 bases from V and 1 from J, leaving 5 bases between them. The CDR3 has 13 amino acids. The CDR3 DNA sequence: TGTGCCAGCAGTTTAACCAGGAACACTGAAGCTTTCTTT. Protein: CASSLTRNTEAFF.

This chain joins TRBV7-8 and TRBJ1-6; D gene ambiguous. Trimming took 2 bases from V and 0 from J, leaving 5 bases between them. CDR1 SGHVS and CDR2 FQNEAQ come from the germline V gene. The CDR3 sequence is 15 residues long. This CDR3 reads CASSLSNSYNSPLHF. In DNA, the CDR3 is TGTGCCAGCAGCTTATCAAACTCCTATAATTCACCCCTCCACTTT.

This sequence joins TRBV27 and TRBJ1-4; the D gene is possibly TRBD1 (6 bases). Germline values: CDR1 MNHEY, CDR2 SMNVEV (reference sequence). The CDR3 is 18 amino acids. Trimming stripped 0 bases from V and 1 base from J, with 15 bases between. DNA for the CDR3: TGTGCCAGCAGTTTATCGGCGTCAGGGGTTTTAACTAATGAAAAACTGTTTTTT. It codes for CASSLSASGVLTNEKLFF. Full variable domain (missing parts from reference TRBV27 and TRBJ1-4): EAQVTQNPRYLITVTGKKLTVTCSQNMNHEYMSWYRQDPGLGLRQIYYSMNVEVTDKGDVPEGYKVSRKEKRNFPLILESPSPNQTSLYFCASSLSASGVLTNEKLFFGSGTQLSVL.

The chain couples TRBV5-4 to TRBJ1-2; D may be TRBD1 (5 bases). The V end lost 1 base, the J end lost 7 bases, and 14 bases lay between the germline ends. The CDR3 extends over 14 amino acids. Germline V gene data show CDR1 as SGHNT and CDR2 as YYREEE (reference sequence). CDR3 in DNA: TGTGCCAGCAGCTTGTCAGGGATCGGGACTGGCTACACCTTC. The encoded protein is CASSLSGIGTGYTF.

This sequence joins TRBV6-1 and TRBJ1-6; no clear D. This CDR3 has 15 amino acids. V lost 3 bases to trimming and J lost 6 bases, with 12 bases between them. Germline V CDR1 and CDR2: MNHNS, SASEGT. The CDR3, as DNA: TGTGCCAGCAGTGACTGGGCCGACTTTAATTCACCCCTCCACTTT. Translation gives CASSDWADFNSPLHF.

The chain uses TRBV4-3 and TRBJ2-1; 9 bases map to TRBD2. This CDR3 spans 15 amino acids. J gave up 6 bases and V 6 bases, and 9 bases lay outside the gene matches. Germline V gene lookup returns CDR1 LGHNA and CDR2 YSLEER. The CDR3 nucleotides read TGCGCCAGCAGTTGGGCGGGAGGGTCCGGCAATGAGCAGTTCTTC. Translated: CASSWAGGSGNEQFF.

V is TRBV13 and J is TRBJ2-1; D is uncertain. Deletions cut 8 bases from V and 8 bases from J, with 10 bases between. The CDR3 totals 11 residues. Germline CDR1 is PRHDT and CDR2 is FYEKMQ (reference sequence). CDR3 DNA: TGTGCCAGCGGGCCGCGTCATGAGCAGTTCTTC. Translating it yields CASGPRHEQFF.

The CDR3 reads CASSPGTGKYEQYF. In nucleotides, the CDR3 is TGTGCCAGCAGTCCCGGGACAGGGAAATACGAGCAGTACTTC. The chain recombines TRBV6-8 with TRBJ2-7, with TRBD1 identical over 9 bases. Germline V gene lookup returns CDR1 MNHGY and CDR2 SAAAGT. Losses at the gene ends were 5 bases for V and 4 bases for J; bases not matched to a gene: 6. The CDR3 runs to 14 residues.

Points on this clone: The sample contains more than one DNA sequence encoding this CDR3. The V call is TRBV27, the J call TRBJ2-1; D gene unclear. Germline values: CDR1 MNHEY, CDR2 SMNVEV (reference sequence). The V end lost 3 bases, the J end lost 5 bases, and 8 bases lay between the germline ends. The CDR3 runs to 13 residues. The CDR3 sequence: CASSFGVNNEQFF. CDR3 nucleotides: TGTGCCAGCAGTTTCGGTGTTAACAATGAGCAGTTCTTC.

The CDR3 coding sequence is TGTGCCAGCAGCTTCACCGGAAGGGGGTTGAATGAAAAACTGTTTTTT. It encodes CASSFTGRGLNEKLFF. The chain links TRBV11-2 to TRBJ1-4; D possibly corresponds to TRBD1 (6 bases). V lost 3 bases to trimming and J lost 5 bases, with 16 bases between them. This CDR3 comprises 16 residues. The germline CDR1 and CDR2 sequences are SGHAT and FQNNGV.

The chain carries TRBV28 and TRBJ1-3; tentative D call: TRBD1 (5 bases). Germline assignment: CDR1 MDHEN and CDR2 SYDVKM. Deletions cut 4 bases from V and 4 bases from J, with 11 bases between. The CDR3 is 14 residues long. DNA for the CDR3: TGTGCCAGCAGTTATGGAGGGGACGGAAACACCATATATTTT. Translation: CASSYGGDGNTIYF.

V is TRBV5-1 and J is TRBJ1-2, with 7 bases that match TRBD1. Germline CDR1 and CDR2: SGHRS and YFSETQ. V was pared by 4 bases and J by 6 bases, with 15 bases of the junction left unmatched. The CDR3 has 16 residues. The CDR3 region is CASSHSPTGDVDGYTF. DNA of the CDR3: TGCGCCAGCAGCCACTCCCCCACAGGGGACGTCGATGGCTACACCTTC.

The chain has TRBV13 and TRBJ2-7, with a weak D call TRBD1 (6 bases). The germline V gene encodes CDR1 PRHDT and CDR2 FYEKMQ (reference sequence). CDR3 size: 15 residues. Trimming took off 4 bases at V and 2 bases at J, with 15 bases between the two ends. For the CDR3, the DNA is TGTGCCAGCAGCTCTGCTACAGGGAAACCCTACGAGCAGTACTTC. Its protein product is CASSSATGKPYEQYF.